This T cell receptor (beta chain) was observed in a study of regulatory T cells in long-lasting Graves disease. The study, taken as a whole, reports: Relative to newly diagnosed Graves' patients, persistent ones had lower TCR diversity. TRBV28, TRBJ1-2 and TRBJ2-5 emerged as the favored segments in persistent disease.

Time point here: newly diagnosed GD, antithyroid drugs for less than 3 months. Extracted PBMC RNA gave rise to the TCR library. Guidelines of the American Thyroid Association were used to diagnose Graves' disease. Germline trimming cut 5 bases from V and 5 bases from J; bases unmatched to any gene: 18. The CDR3 is made up of 17 amino acids. Germline V gene lookup returns CDR1 MNHNS and CDR2 SASEGT. TCR beta libraries were built with iRepertoire HTBI primers and Arm-PCR of CDR3 regions. Each CDR3 protein is one row after TCRdb ran MiXCR on the multiplex PCR reads. The sample yields about 300,000 distinct CDR3 sequences, about a sixth seen once. Ten or more counts support this clonotype. Its antigen is undetermined.

The chain employs TRBV6-1 and TRBJ2-7, with 7 bases that match TRBD1. The receptor was derived from a female donor with Graves disease. The input for sequencing was peripheral blood mononuclear cells (PBMCs), taken at new diagnosis, from a patient treated with antithyroid drugs. The CDR3 nucleotides read TGTGCCAGCAGTCAACTCAGACCTGGACAGGTTAAAAACGAGCAGTACTTC. Translated, it gives CASSQLRPGQVKNEQYF.